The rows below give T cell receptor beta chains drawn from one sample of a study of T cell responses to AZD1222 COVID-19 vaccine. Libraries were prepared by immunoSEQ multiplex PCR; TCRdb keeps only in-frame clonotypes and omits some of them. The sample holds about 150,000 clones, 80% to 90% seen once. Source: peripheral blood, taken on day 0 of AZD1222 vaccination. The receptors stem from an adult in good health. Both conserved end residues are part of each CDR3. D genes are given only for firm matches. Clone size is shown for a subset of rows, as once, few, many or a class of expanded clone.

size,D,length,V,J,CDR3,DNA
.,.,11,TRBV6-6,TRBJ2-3,CASSEPDTQYF,TGTGCCAGCAGCGAGCCAGATACGCAGTATTTT
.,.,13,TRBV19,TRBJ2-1,CASSIVPRGEQFF,TGTGCCAGTAGTATAGTCCCCCGGGGTGAGCAGTTCTTC
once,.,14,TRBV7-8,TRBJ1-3,CASSQLISGNTIYF,TGTGCCAGCAGCCAATTAATCTCTGGAAACACCATATATTTT
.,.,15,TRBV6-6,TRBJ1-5,CASTPSGGYNQPQHF,TGTGCCAGCACACCAAGTGGGGGTTACAATCAGCCCCAGCATTTT
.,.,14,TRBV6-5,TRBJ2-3,CASSYSRARDTQYF,TGTGCCAGCAGTTACTCGAGAGCGAGGGATACGCAGTATTTT
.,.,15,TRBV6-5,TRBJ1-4,CASSLEGRGQEKLFF,TGTGCCAGCAGCCTCGAGGGCAGGGGACAAGAAAAACTGTTTTTT
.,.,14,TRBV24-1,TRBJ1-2,CATSGGAQDYGYTF,TGTGCCACCAGCGGGGGGGCGCAGGACTATGGCTACACCTTC
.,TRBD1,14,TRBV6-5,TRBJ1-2,CASSPQGQTMDYTF,TGTGCCAGCAGTCCCCAGGGACAGACTATGGACTACACCTTC
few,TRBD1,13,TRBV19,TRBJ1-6,CASGQGAASPLHF,TGTGCCAGTGGACAGGGGGCGGCTTCACCCCTCCACTTT
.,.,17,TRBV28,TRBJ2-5,CASSPVISGATGETQYF,TGTGCCAGCAGTCCGGTTATCTCGGGGGCCACGGGGGAGACCCAGTACTTC
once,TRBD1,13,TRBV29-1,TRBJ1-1,CSAGGPLNTEAFF,TGCAGCGCAGGGGGTCCCCTGAACACTGAAGCTTTCTTT
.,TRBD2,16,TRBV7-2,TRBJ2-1,CASSSSGSGAYNEQFF,TGTGCCAGCAGTTCCAGCGGGAGCGGCGCCTACAATGAGCAGTTCTTC
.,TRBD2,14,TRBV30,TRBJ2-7,CAWSVGTSASEQYF,TGTGCCTGGAGTGTAGGGACTAGCGCCTCCGAGCAGTACTTC
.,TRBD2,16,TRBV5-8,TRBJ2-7,CARRRDGGSKAYEQYF,TGTGCCCGCCGCCGCGACGGGGGGTCGAAGGCGTACGAGCAGTACTTC
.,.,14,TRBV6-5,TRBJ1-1,CASSLQGMNTEAFF,TGTGCCAGCAGTCTACAGGGCATGAACACTGAAGCTTTCTTT
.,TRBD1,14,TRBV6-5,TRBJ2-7,CASSYRDRGDEQYF,TGTGCCAGCAGTTACCGGGACAGGGGAGACGAGCAGTACTTC
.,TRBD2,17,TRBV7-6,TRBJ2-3,CASSPTTSGRAGDTQYF,TGTGCCAGCAGCCCCACGACTAGCGGGAGGGCCGGAGATACGCAGTATTTT
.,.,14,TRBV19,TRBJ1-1,CASSMGNRVTEAFF,TGTGCCAGTAGTATGGGTAACAGGGTTACTGAAGCTTTCTTT
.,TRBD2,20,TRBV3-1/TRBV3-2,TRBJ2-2,CASSHPAYTGAGEWSGELFF,TGTGCCAGCAGCCACCCGGCATACACGGGAGCGGGAGAGTGGTCCGGGGAGCTGTTTTTT
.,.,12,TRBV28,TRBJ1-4,CASREINEKLFF,TGTGCCAGCCGGGAGATTAATGAAAAACTGTTTTTT
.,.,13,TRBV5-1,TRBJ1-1,CASSGASNTEAFF,TGCGCCAGCAGCGGGGCGTCGAACACTGAAGCTTTCTTT
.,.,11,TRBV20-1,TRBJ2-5,CSARSPPDQYF,TGCAGTGCTAGATCCCCCCCGGACCAGTACTTC
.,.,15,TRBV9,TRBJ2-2,CASSLDRDYAGELFF,TGTGCCAGCAGCCTGGACAGGGACTACGCCGGGGAGCTGTTTTTT
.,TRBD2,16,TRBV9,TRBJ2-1,CASSLGTSGIYNEQFF,TGTGCCAGCAGCCTAGGGACTAGCGGGATTTACAATGAGCAGTTCTTC
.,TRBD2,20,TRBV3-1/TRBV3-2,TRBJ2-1,CASSQGGLAAMRHTYNEQFF,TGTGCCAGCAGCCAAGGTGGACTAGCGGCTATGAGACACACCTACAATGAGCAGTTCTTC
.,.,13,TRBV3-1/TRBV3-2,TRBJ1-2,CASSQAEAGGYTF,TGTGCCAGCAGCCAAGCGGAGGCGGGGGGCTACACCTTC